The present T cell receptor (beta chain) was sequenced within a study of regulatory T cells in long-lasting Graves disease. Time point denoted: newly diagnosed GD, antithyroid drugs for less than 3 months. After RNA was extracted from PBMCs, the TCR library was made from it. The CDR3 runs 15 residues. CDR1 SGHAT and CDR2 FQNNGV come from the germline V gene. For this clonotype: A far larger clone lies a single base away; this is likely a read error.

In building TCR beta libraries, iRepertoire HTBI primers were used together with Arm-PCR of CDR3 regions. Per the study methods: Sequenced samples collectively carried 60 to 75 TRBV and 14 TRBJ segments. TCRdb reprocessed the multiplex PCR reads with MiXCR, giving one entry per CDR3 protein. The V and J calls here are based on TCRdb, not the publication. The sample lists 200,000 to 250,000 distinct CDR3 sequences, around 20% occurring once. The sequencing used peripheral blood mononuclear cells (PBMCs), collected at new diagnosis, from a patient treated with antithyroid drugs. This sequence originates from a female donor with Graves disease. This sequence joins TRBV11-2 and TRBJ2-1; TRBD2 matches 10 bases. The tail of the sequence fits TRBJ2-5 better, so the J call may be wrong. The CDR3 DNA sequence: TGTGCCAGCAGCTTGGCTAGCGGGAGTTGGGAGCCCCAGTACTTC. Protein: CASSLASGSWEPQYF.